The T cell receptor beta chain under discussion was sequenced for a study of shared clonotypes between healthy human individuals. The naive CD8 fraction comprised CD45RO-negative cells positively selected for CCR7 and excluded terminally differentiated effector memory CD45RA+ cells. The table came from immunoSEQ multiplex PCR; TCRdb's copy has only in-frame clones and leaves some out. This table has around 1,900,000 clones, about 93% appearing once. CDR3 length: 15 residues. Germline CDR1 PRHDT, CDR2 FYEKMQ (reference sequence). V lost 0 bases, J lost 4 bases, and 12 bases lay in between. The TCR comes from a man younger than 35 in good health. Some clones in this sample may be carry-over from other donors' samples. V usage is TRBV13 and J usage is TRBJ1-1; D not resolved. Sequences were obtained from naive CD8+ T cells from PBMCs. CDR3 sequence (DNA): TGTGCCAGCAGCTTAGGAATGGGTGGAGGCACTGAAGCTTTCTTT. Protein product: CASSLGMGGGTEAFF.